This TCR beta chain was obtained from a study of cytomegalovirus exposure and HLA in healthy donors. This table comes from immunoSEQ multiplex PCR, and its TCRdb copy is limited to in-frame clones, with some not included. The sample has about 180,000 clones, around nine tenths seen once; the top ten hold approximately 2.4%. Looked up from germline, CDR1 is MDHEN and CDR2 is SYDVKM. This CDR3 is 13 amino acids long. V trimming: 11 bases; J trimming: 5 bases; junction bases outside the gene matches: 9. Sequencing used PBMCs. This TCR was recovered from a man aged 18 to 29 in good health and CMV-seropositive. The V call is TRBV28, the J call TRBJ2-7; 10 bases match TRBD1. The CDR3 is CACEGQGIHEQYF. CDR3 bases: TGTGCCTGCGAGGGACAGGGGATTCACGAGCAGTACTTC.